The 4 T cell receptor beta chains listed next were all sequenced from one sample in a study of T cells after yellow fever vaccination. TCRdb reprocessed the 5' RACE reads with MiXCR, giving one entry per CDR3 protein. This sample carries around 340,000 distinct CDR3 sequences, roughly 8.7% of them seen once, and the ten largest clones take roughly 18%. Sequenced material: PBMCs, taken on the day of the first yellow fever vaccination. The source of these receptors is a man between 18 and 29 years old who received the YFV17D yellow fever vaccine.

This clonotype has only a few counts. This rearrangement joins TRBV2 to TRBJ2-7, with 11 nucleotides matching TRBD1. J was trimmed by 3 bases and V by 7 bases; bases with no gene match: 5. This CDR3 has 14 residues. From germline, CDR1 is SNHLY and CDR2 FYNNEI. Here the CDR3 reads CASNGQGAIYEQYF. CDR3 sequence (DNA): TGTGCCAGCAATGGACAGGGGGCTATCTACGAGCAGTACTTC.

The CDR3 loop reads CASSQERVARIYGYTF. Written as DNA, the CDR3 is TGCGCCAGCAGCCAAGAACGAGTAGCCCGGATTTATGGCTACACCTTC. V usage is TRBV4-1 and J usage is TRBJ1-2; no clear D. The V end was cut by 0 bases, the J end by 5 bases, with 16 bases between. The CDR3 is made up of 16 amino acids. Germline CDR1 MGHRA, CDR2 YSYEKL.

The rearrangement joins TRBV7-9 to TRBJ2-2; unclear D gene. V gave up 5 bases and J gave up 4 bases, with 8 bases separating them. The CDR3 length is 13 residues. Germline V gene lookup returns CDR1 SEHNR and CDR2 FQNEAQ (reference sequence). CDR3 region: CASSPQATGELFF. CDR3 DNA sequence: TGTGCCAGCAGCCCGCAAGCCACCGGGGAGCTGTTTTTT.

A few counts support this clonotype. The J gene is TRBJ1-2, the V gene TRBV12-3 or TRBV12-4; D ambiguous. The CDR3 runs to 12 residues. V dropped 1 base and J dropped 8 bases, with 8 bases sitting between them. In DNA form, the CDR3 reads TGTGCCAGCAGTTTAGGGCGGTGGGGCTACACCTTC. The encoded protein is CASSLGRWGYTF.